Listed below are T cell receptor beta chains from one sample, sequenced in a study of blood T cell repertoires in COVID-19. Sequenced by immunoSEQ multiplex PCR; TCRdb stores in-frame clones only, minus some. The sample lists 150,000 to 200,000 clones, 70% to 90% occurring once. The sample comprised peripheral blood. These receptors were collected from a person aged 70 to 79 with COVID-19, enrolled during active disease. The CDR3 runs from the conserved cysteine through the conserved F or W. The order of the fields is D gene, J gene, clone size, V gene, CDR3 DNA, CDR3 protein. D genes are given only for firm matches. Only some rows state a clone size, as once, few, many or a class for expanded clones.

D: TRBD2; J: TRBJ2-3; size: NA; V: TRBV10-3; DNA: TGTGCCATCAGCTCCGGGACTAGCGGGAAGGGCACAGATACGCAGTATTTT; CDR3: CAISSGTSGKGTDTQYF
D: TRBD2; J: TRBJ2-2; size: once; V: TRBV5-6; DNA: TGTGCCAGCAGCCCCAGGGGTGGCGGGAGGACCATCACCGGGGAGCTGTTTTTT; CDR3: CASSPRGGGRTITGELFF
D: NA; J: TRBJ2-7; size: NA; V: TRBV5-6; DNA: TGTGCCAGCAGCTATCCAGGGTCTCCCTCAGTCGAGCAGTACTTC; CDR3: CASSYPGSPSVEQYF
D: NA; J: TRBJ2-1; size: once; V: TRBV29-1; DNA: TGCAGCGTTAGCCTAGCATATTTCAATGAGCAGTTCTTC; CDR3: CSVSLAYFNEQFF
D: NA; J: TRBJ2-3; size: NA; V: TRBV5-1; DNA: TGCGCCAGCAGCTTAATGGGGAGAAGCACAGATACGCAGTATTTT; CDR3: CASSLMGRSTDTQYF
D: NA; J: TRBJ2-5; size: NA; V: TRBV21-1; DNA: TGTGCCAGCAGCCTCCCAAAGCGGGAGAGGGAGGAGACCCAGTACTTC; CDR3: CASSLPKREREETQYF
D: TRBD2; J: TRBJ2-1; size: NA; V: TRBV11-2; DNA: TGTGCCAGCTTCTTAGCGGGAGGCACCTCCTACAATGAGCAGTTCTTC; CDR3: CASFLAGGTSYNEQFF
D: TRBD1; J: TRBJ2-7; size: NA; V: TRBV12-5; DNA: TGTGCTAGTGGAAAGGACAGGGGCCGAGGGTACGAGCAGTACTTC; CDR3: CASGKDRGRGYEQYF
D: NA; J: TRBJ2-7; size: NA; V: TRBV27; DNA: TGTGCCAGCAGTTCTGTGGGGCCTAGCTCCTACGAGCAGTACTTC; CDR3: CASSSVGPSSYEQYF
D: TRBD2; J: TRBJ2-7; size: NA; V: TRBV6-5; DNA: TGTGCCAGCAGTAGACTAGCGGCTTCCTACGAGCAGTACTTC; CDR3: CASSRLAASYEQYF
D: NA; J: TRBJ1-5; size: NA; V: TRBV21-1; DNA: TGTGCCAGCAGCAAAGGGACAGCGGAGGACAATCAGCCCCAGCATTTT; CDR3: CASSKGTAEDNQPQHF
D: NA; J: TRBJ2-1; size: NA; V: TRBV5-6; DNA: TGTGCCAGCAGCGAAATCGGGAGCCCGGGGTACAATGAGCAGTTCTTC; CDR3: CASSEIGSPGYNEQFF
D: TRBD2; J: TRBJ2-3; size: NA; V: TRBV6-2/TRBV6-3; DNA: TGTGCCAGCAGTTACTCACTAGCGGGTAGATCGCAGTATTTT; CDR3: CASSYSLAGRSQYF
D: NA; J: TRBJ1-5; size: NA; V: TRBV28; DNA: TGTGCCAGCAGGATCGCAGGTAGCAATCAGCCCCAGCATTTT; CDR3: CASRIAGSNQPQHF
D: TRBD2; J: TRBJ2-5; size: NA; V: TRBV9; DNA: TGTGCCAGCAGCGTAGGACTAGCGGGGGTACAAGAGACCCAGTACTTC; CDR3: CASSVGLAGVQETQYF
D: TRBD1; J: TRBJ2-2; size: NA; V: TRBV5-8; DNA: TGTGCCAGCAGCTTTAGGGACAGGGGCACCGGGGAGCTGTTTTTT; CDR3: CASSFRDRGTGELFF
D: TRBD2; J: TRBJ2-3; size: NA; V: TRBV3-1/TRBV3-2; DNA: TGTGCCAGCAGCCATCCGGCTCTAGCGGGGGGGCCTACGCAGTATTTT; CDR3: CASSHPALAGGPTQYF
D: NA; J: TRBJ1-1; size: many; V: TRBV19; DNA: TGTGCCAGTAGTATCCGACAGGCGGGGAACACTGAAGCTTTCTTT; CDR3: CASSIRQAGNTEAFF
D: NA; J: TRBJ2-1; size: NA; V: TRBV19; DNA: TGTGCCAGTAGTATTATGGAGAATGAGCAGTTCTTC; CDR3: CASSIMENEQFF
D: TRBD1; J: TRBJ2-4; size: NA; V: TRBV4-1; DNA: TGCGCCAGCAGCTACTCCTCGACAGGGGGAGCCAAAAACATTCAGTACTTC; CDR3: CASSYSSTGGAKNIQYF
D: TRBD2; J: TRBJ2-5; size: NA; V: TRBV6-5; DNA: TGTGCCAGCGGCACTAGCGGGAGCGGAGAGACCCAGTACTTC; CDR3: CASGTSGSGETQYF
D: NA; J: TRBJ1-6; size: NA; V: TRBV7-2; DNA: TGTGCCAGCAGCTTAGGTCGGAGTTGGGATTCACCCCTCCACTTT; CDR3: CASSLGRSWDSPLHF
D: NA; J: TRBJ1-4; size: NA; V: TRBV20-1; DNA: TGCAGTGCTAGTAAGGCGGGACCTCCTTGGGAAAAACTGTTTTTT; CDR3: CSASKAGPPWEKLFF
D: TRBD2; J: TRBJ2-3; size: NA; V: TRBV30; DNA: TGTGCCTGTAGGAAAACGGGAGGTAGTTGGCAGTATTTT; CDR3: CACRKTGGSWQYF